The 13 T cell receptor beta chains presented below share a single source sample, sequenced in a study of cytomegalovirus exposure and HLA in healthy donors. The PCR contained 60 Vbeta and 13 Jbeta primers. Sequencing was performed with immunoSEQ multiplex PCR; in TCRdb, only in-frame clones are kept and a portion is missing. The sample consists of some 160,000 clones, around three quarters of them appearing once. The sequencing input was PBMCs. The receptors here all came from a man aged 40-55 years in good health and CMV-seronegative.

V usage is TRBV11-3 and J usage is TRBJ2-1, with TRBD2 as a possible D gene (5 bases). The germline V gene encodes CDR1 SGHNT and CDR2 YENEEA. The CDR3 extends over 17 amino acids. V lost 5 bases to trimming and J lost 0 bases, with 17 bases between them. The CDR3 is CASSRGTRTSSYNEQFF. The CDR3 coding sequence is TGTGCCAGCAGCCGGGGAACTAGGACGAGCTCCTACAATGAGCAGTTCTTC.

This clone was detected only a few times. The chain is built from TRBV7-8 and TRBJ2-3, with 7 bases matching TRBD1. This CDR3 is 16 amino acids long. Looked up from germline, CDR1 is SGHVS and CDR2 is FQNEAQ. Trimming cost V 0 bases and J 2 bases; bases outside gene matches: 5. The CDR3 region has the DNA TGTGCCAGCAGCTTAGCGTCAGGGGGTGCCACAGATACGCAGTATTTT. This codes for CASSLASGGATDTQYF.

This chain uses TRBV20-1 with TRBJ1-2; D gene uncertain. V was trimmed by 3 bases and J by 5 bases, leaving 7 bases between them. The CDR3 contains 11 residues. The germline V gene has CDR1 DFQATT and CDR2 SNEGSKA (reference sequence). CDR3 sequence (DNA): TGCAGTGCTAGGGGGAGTTATGGCTACACCTTC. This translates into CSARGSYGYTF.

Written as DNA, the CDR3 is TGTGCCAGCAGGCTAGCGGGCGACAATGAGCAGTTCTTC. It specifies CASRLAGDNEQFF. The rearrangement links TRBV7-9 to TRBJ2-1; 8 nucleotides match TRBD2. The CDR3 spans 13 residues. With V trimmed by 6 bases and J by 5 bases, 3 bases remained unmatched. Per germline, CDR1 SEHNR and CDR2 FQNEAQ (reference sequence). Variable domain in full (rest from reference TRBV7-9 and TRBJ2-1): DTGVSQNPRHKITKRGQNVTFRCDPISEHNRLYWYRQTLGQGPEFLTYFQNEAQLEKSRLLSDRFSAERPKGSFSTLEIQRTEQGDSAMYLCASRLAGDNEQFFGPGTRLTVL.

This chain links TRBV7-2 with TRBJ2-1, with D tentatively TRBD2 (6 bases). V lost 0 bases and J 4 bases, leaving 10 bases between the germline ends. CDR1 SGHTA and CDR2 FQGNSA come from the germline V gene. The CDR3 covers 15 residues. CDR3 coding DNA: TGTGCCAGCAGCTTAGCAAGCGGGTGGTACAATGAGCAGTTCTTC. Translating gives CASSLASGWYNEQFF.

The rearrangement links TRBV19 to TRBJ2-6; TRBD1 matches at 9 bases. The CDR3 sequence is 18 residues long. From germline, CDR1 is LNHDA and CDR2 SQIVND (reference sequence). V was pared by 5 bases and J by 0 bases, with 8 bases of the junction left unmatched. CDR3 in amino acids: CASSPGTGTASGANVLTF. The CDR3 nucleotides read TGTGCCAGTAGTCCTGGGACAGGGACGGCCTCTGGGGCCAACGTCCTGACTTTC.

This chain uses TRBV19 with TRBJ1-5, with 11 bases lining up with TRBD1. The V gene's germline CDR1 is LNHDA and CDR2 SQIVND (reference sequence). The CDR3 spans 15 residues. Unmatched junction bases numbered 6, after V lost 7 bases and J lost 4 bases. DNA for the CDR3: TGTGCCAGTACGGGACAGGGGGTGGGGAATCAGCCCCAGCATTTT. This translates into CASTGQGVGNQPQHF. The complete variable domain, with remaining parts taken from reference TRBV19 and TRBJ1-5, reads DGGITQSPKYLFRKEGQNVTLSCEQNLNHDAMYWYRQDPGQGLRLIYYSQIVNDFQKGDIAEGYSVSREKKESFPLTVTSAQKNPTAFYLCASTGQGVGNQPQHFGDGTRLSIL.

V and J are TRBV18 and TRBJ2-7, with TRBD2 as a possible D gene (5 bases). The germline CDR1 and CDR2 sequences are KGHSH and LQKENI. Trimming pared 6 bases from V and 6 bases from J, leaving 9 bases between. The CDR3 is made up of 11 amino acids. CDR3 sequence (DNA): TGTGCCAGCTCCGAGGCGGGCGAGCAGTACTTC. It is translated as CASSEAGEQYF.

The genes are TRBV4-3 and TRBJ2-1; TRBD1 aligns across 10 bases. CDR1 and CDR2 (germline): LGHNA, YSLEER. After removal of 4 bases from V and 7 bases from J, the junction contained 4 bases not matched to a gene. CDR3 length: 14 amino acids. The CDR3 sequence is CASSPGQGGNEQFF. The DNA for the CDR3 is TGCGCCAGCAGCCCAGGACAGGGGGGGAATGAGCAGTTCTTC.

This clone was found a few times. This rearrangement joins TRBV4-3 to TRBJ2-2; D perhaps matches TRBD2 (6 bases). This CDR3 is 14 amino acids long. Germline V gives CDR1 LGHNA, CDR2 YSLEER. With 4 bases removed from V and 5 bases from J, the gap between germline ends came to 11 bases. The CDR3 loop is CASSRWGETGELFF. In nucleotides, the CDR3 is TGCGCCAGCAGCCGCTGGGGGGAGACCGGGGAGCTGTTTTTT.

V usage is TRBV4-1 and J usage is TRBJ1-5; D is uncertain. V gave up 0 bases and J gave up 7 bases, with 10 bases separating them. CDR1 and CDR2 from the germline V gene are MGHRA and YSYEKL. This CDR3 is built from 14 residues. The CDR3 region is CASSQDAYSQPQHF. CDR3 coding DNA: TGCGCCAGCAGCCAAGATGCCTATTCACAGCCCCAGCATTTT.

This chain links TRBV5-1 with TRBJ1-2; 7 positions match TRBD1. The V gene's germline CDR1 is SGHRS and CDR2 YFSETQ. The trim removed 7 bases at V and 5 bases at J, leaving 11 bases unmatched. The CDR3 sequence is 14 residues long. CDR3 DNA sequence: TGCGCCAGCTCCCGGGGACAGTGGGATTATGGCTACACCTTC. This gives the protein CASSRGQWDYGYTF.

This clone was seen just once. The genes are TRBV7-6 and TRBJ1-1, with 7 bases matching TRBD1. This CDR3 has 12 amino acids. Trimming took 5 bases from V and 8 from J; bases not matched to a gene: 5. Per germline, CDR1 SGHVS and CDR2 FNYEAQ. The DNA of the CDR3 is TGTGCCAGCAGCCCAGTGGACAGGGAAGCTTTCTTT. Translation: CASSPVDREAFF. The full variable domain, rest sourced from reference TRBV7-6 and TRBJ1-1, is GAGVSQSPRYKVTKRGQDVALRCDPISGHVSLYWYRQALGQGPEFLTYFNYEAQQDKSGLPNDRFSAERPEGSISTLTIQRTEQRDSAMYRCASSPVDREAFFGQGTRLTVV.